This T cell receptor beta chain originates from a study of CD8+ T cells in alopecia areata. Background on the study: Recipients were approximately 7-10-week-old female C3H/HeJ mice grafted with skin from roughly 6-13-month-old C3H/HeJ donors with spontaneous alopecia. General study results and limits: In lesional scalp, particularly from alopecia totalis/universalis, clonality was higher than in normal scalp. Scalp sequencing captures resident alphabeta T cells of normal skin too. Mice showed clearer TCR sharing than patients did, a gap that was possibly HLA-related.

The authors extracted RNA and reverse transcribed it into cDNA as the sequencing template. Only in-frame clones appear in the TCRdb table, and some are missing; sequencing was by immunoSEQ multiplex PCR. The sample yields some 110,000 clones, without any singletons. This clone showed up many times. The target antigen is unknown. Gene names refer to mouse genes. The read ends 4 residues shy of where the CDR3 ends; the end is completed using the germline J gene. At the DNA level, this CDR3 is encoded by other sequences in the same sample as well. Germline V gene lookup returns CDR1 NNHDY and CDR2 SYVADS. V was cut by 8 bases and J by 1 base, with 8 bases left in between. This CDR3 comprises 12 residues.

Sequencing was done on a sample of lesional skin. This receptor was taken from a C3H/HeJ mouse with alopecia areata. These mice share the MHC haplotype H2-k. This chain joins TRBV13-3 and TRBJ2-3, with a tentative D call TRBD1 (6 bases). Partial CDR3 DNA: TGTGCCAGTCAGGGGCGTGCAGAA. The encoded protein is CASQGRAE. The full CDR3 reads CASQGRAETLYF.